These T cell receptor beta chains were read from a single sample in a study of PD-L1 blockade in urothelial cancer. Assay: immunoSEQ multiplex PCR; the TCRdb copy retains only in-frame clones and omits some. This sample has more than 55,000 clones, with around 83% found just once. The sample was PBMCs, taken around atezolizumab (anti-PD-L1) treatment. These receptors were obtained from a man in his forties or fifties with urothelial cancer. The CDR3 runs from the conserved cysteine through the conserved F or W. Only part of the rows carry a size: once, few, many, or a class if the clone is expanded.

>TRBV27|-|TRBJ1-3
CASRATGMRNTIYF
>TRBV19|few|TRBJ1-5
CASSVPGGYSNQPQHF
>TRBV18|-|TRBJ2-3
CASSPSGQSTDTQYF
>TRBV5-5|-|TRBJ2-2
CASSLKHLVNTGELFF
>TRBV5-6|once|TRBJ2-3
CASSLRLAGDTDTQYF
>TRBV5-1|-|TRBJ2-2
CASSLDGARDTGELFF
>TRBV5-1|-|TRBJ2-7
CASSLTTINEQYF
>TRBV7-3|-|TRBJ1-2
CASRATGVGGYTF
>TRBV5-1|-|TRBJ2-1
CASSLRLAAPYEQFF
>TRBV6-6|-|TRBJ2-5
CASRQGQETQYF
>TRBV5-1|-|TRBJ1-1
CASRLPGGVRSEAFF
>TRBV5-1|-|TRBJ1-6
CASSLARAVAGSPLHF
>TRBV19|-|TRBJ2-7
CASSHRDSYEQYF
>TRBV11-2|-|TRBJ2-7
CASSLDAGPYYEQYF
>TRBV7-8|-|TRBJ2-5
CASSFHRGETQYF
>TRBV18|-|TRBJ1-2
CASSPAGGGYTF
>TRBV21-1|-|TRBJ2-5
CASSLRDLGLKETQYF
>TRBV19|once|TRBJ2-2
CASSTAGGVGGELFF
>TRBV6-1|-|TRBJ2-2
CASSALAVNTGELFF
>TRBV28|-|TRBJ1-2
CASRAVGGNYGYTF
>TRBV19|-|TRBJ1-5
CASSIAPNQPQHF
>TRBV5-4|-|TRBJ2-5
CASQGLAEETQYF
>TRBV7-9|-|TRBJ1-2
CASTPAAGAGGYTF
>TRBV15|-|TRBJ2-7
CATSRAIRDRAAEQYF
>TRBV6-5|-|TRBJ2-2
CASSLWQGGGELFF
>TRBV30|-|TRBJ2-5
CAWSVGTGETQYF
>TRBV29-1|-|TRBJ2-7
CSAGGGADYEQYF